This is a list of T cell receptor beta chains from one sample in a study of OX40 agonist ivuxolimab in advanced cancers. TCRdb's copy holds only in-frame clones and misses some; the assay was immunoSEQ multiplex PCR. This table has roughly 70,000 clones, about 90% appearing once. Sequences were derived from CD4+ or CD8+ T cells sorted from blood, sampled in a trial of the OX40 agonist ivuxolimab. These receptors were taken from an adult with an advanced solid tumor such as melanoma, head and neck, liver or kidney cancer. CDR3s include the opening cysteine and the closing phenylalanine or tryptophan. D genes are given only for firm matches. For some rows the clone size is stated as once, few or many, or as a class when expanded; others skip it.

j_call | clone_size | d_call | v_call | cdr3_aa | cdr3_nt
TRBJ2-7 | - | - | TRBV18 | CASSPSPGHASYEQYF | TGTGCCAGCTCACCCAGCCCGGGACACGCTTCCTACGAGCAGTACTTC
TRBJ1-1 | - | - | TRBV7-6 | CASSSTDRSVEAFF | TGTGCCAGCAGCTCGACCGACAGGTCTGTGGAAGCTTTCTTT
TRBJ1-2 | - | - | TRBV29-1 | CSVVTPGGWAYGYTF | TGCAGCGTTGTAACCCCGGGAGGGTGGGCCTATGGCTACACCTTC
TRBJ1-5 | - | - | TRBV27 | CASSRDRYMSNQPQHF | TGTGCCAGCAGTAGGGATCGGTATATGAGCAATCAGCCCCAGCATTTT
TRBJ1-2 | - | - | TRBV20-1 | CSARDIYGYTF | TGCAGTGCTAGGGACATCTATGGCTACACCTTC
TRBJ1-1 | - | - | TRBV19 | CASSLTANTEAFF | TGTGCCAGTAGTTTGACAGCGAACACTGAAGCTTTCTTT
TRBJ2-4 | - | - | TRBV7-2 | CASSLGIENIQYF | TGTGCCAGCAGCTTAGGAATCGAGAACATTCAGTACTTC
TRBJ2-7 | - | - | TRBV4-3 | CASSHFHPSYEQYF | TGCGCCAGCAGCCATTTCCACCCCTCCTACGAGCAGTACTTC
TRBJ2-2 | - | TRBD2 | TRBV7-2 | CASSLAGGPTGELFF | TGTGCCAGCAGCTTAGCGGGAGGGCCGACCGGGGAGCTGTTTTTT
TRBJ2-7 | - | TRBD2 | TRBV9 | CASSVGSGTSVYEQYF | TGTGCCAGCAGCGTAGGGTCCGGGACTAGTGTGTACGAGCAGTACTTC
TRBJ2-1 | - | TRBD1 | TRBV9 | CASSYRTGEAYNEQFF | TGTGCCAGCAGCTATCGGACAGGCGAAGCCTACAATGAGCAGTTCTTC
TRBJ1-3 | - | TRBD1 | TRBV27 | CASGTGTSSGNTIYF | TGTGCCAGCGGGACAGGGACGAGCTCTGGAAACACCATATATTTT
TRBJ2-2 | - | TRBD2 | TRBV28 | CASSLGAGDWPGELFF | TGTGCCAGCAGTTTAGGGGCGGGAGATTGGCCCGGGGAGCTGTTTTTT
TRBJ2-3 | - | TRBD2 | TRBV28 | CASSFPPLAGEWDTQYF | TGTGCCAGCAGTTTTCCGCCCCTCGCGGGAGAGTGGGATACGCAGTATTTT
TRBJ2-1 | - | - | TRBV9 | CASSVGDLRVYNEQFF | TGTGCCAGCAGCGTAGGAGACCTCCGGGTCTACAATGAGCAGTTCTTC
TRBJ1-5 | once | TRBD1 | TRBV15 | CATSSNRDSYQPQHF | TGTGCCACCAGCTCGAATAGGGACAGTTATCAGCCCCAGCATTTT